A single sample gave rise to the 14 T cell receptor beta chains below, sequenced in a study of breast tumors, draining lymph nodes, adjacent tissues. Each CDR3 protein is one row after TCRdb ran MiXCR on the multiplex PCR reads. The table includes some 130,000 distinct CDR3 sequences, 15% to 20% detected once. The lymph nodes were axillary draining lymph nodes from breast cancer patients. The sequenced sample was axillary lymph node tissue. The source of these receptors is a female donor with breast cancer. Some clones in this sample may be carry-over from other donors' samples.

The sample holds many counts of this clonotype. The chain links TRBV20-1 to TRBJ1-5, with 9 bases identical to TRBD1. V lost 7 bases to trimming and J lost 8 bases; unmatched junction nucleotides: 9. The CDR3 is 13 residues long. The germline gives CDR1 DFQATT, CDR2 SNEGSKA (reference sequence). This CDR3 reads CSVIQGAMEPQHF. As DNA, the CDR3 is TGCAGTGTTATACAGGGGGCTATGGAGCCCCAGCATTTT.

The chain couples TRBV7-9 to TRBJ2-3; 7 nucleotides match TRBD2. The V gene's germline CDR1 is SEHNR and CDR2 FQNEAQ (reference sequence). With V trimmed by 5 bases and J by 3 bases, 8 bases remained unmatched. The CDR3 extends over 15 amino acids. In DNA, the CDR3 is TGTGCCAGCAGCATAGTGGGAGGGCGTACAGATACGCAGTATTTT. Translation: CASSIVGGRTDTQYF.

Worth noting for this clonotype: The junction departs from germline at one end; a sequencing error may be responsible. V usage is TRBV19 and J usage is TRBJ1-2; D gene ambiguous. Germline V gene lookup returns CDR1 LNHDA and CDR2 SQIVND (reference sequence). The CDR3 totals 15 residues. Written as DNA, the CDR3 is TGTGCCAGTAGTATAGCTAGTGTAAGCGTCTATGGCTGCACCTTC. This translates into CASSIASVSVYGCTF.

The table lists this clonotype with many counts. This CDR3 reads CASSQLQTSGNVEQYF. The CDR3 DNA sequence: TGCGCCAGCAGCCAATTACAGACTAGCGGGAATGTCGAGCAGTACTTC. The chain carries TRBV4-1 and TRBJ2-7, with 11 bases that match TRBD2. The CDR3 contains 16 residues. Germline CDR1 is MGHRA and CDR2 is YSYEKL. J lost 6 bases, V lost 2 bases, and 9 bases had no gene match.

Ten or more counts support this clonotype. The chain couples TRBV9 to TRBJ2-3; TRBD2 matches at 8 bases. CDR1 is SGDLS and CDR2 is YYNGEE in the germline V gene. The length of the CDR3 is 12 residues. The trim removed 6 bases at V and 4 bases at J, leaving 1 base unmatched. The CDR3 here is CASTGLADTQYF. The DNA for the CDR3 is TGTGCCAGCACGGGACTAGCAGATACGCAGTATTTT.

The genes are TRBV6-2 or TRBV6-3 and TRBJ2-4; D uncertain. V was shortened by 7 bases and J by 5 bases, with 9 bases between the two germline ends. Germline V CDR1 and CDR2: MNHEY, SVGEGT. The CDR3 spans 12 residues. CDR3 DNA: TGTGCCAGCACCACACCCCAAAACATTCAGTACTTC. Its protein product is CASTTPQNIQYF.

In this sample, this clonotype turned up many times. V is TRBV10-2 and J is TRBJ2-1; 7 bases map to TRBD1. Germline trimming cut 3 bases from V and 8 bases from J; bases unmatched to any gene: 7. CDR1 WSHSY and CDR2 SAAADI come from the germline V gene. CDR3 length: 14 residues. CDR3 loop: CASSDTGDRDEQFF. The CDR3 DNA reads as TGCGCCAGCAGTGACACAGGGGATAGGGATGAGCAGTTCTTC.

Concerning this clonotype itself: A clone one base away is much larger, so this may be a read error. The chain uses TRBV5-4 and TRBJ1-3; D unclear. This CDR3 has 15 amino acids. Germline assignment: CDR1 SGHNT and CDR2 YYREEE (reference sequence). Trimming stripped 3 bases from V and 0 bases from J, with 10 bases between. The CDR3 loop is CASSYRVVSGNTIYF. CDR3 nucleotide sequence: TGTGCCAGCAGCTATAGGGTGGTCTCTGGAAACACCATATATTTT.

In its sample, this clonotype was seen many times. The J gene is TRBJ2-7, the V gene TRBV28; TRBD1 agrees at 10 bases. Looked up from germline, CDR1 is MDHEN and CDR2 is SYDVKM. V lost 5 bases to trimming and J lost 1 base; unmatched junction nucleotides: 5. The CDR3 totals 15 residues. CDR3 in DNA: TGTGCCAGCAGTCCCATGGGACAGGGGTCCTACGAGCAGTACTTC. It encodes CASSPMGQGSYEQYF.

This clonotype came up a few times. The V gene is TRBV19, the J gene TRBJ2-3; TRBD2 matches at 8 bases. Germline V gene data show CDR1 as LNHDA and CDR2 as SQIVND (reference sequence). The CDR3 extends over 13 amino acids. The J segment lost 6 bases and the V segment lost 4 bases, leaving 3 bases of the junction unmatched. The CDR3 DNA follows: TGTGCCAGTAGTAGGAGCGGGAGTGATACGCAGTATTTT. Protein sequence: CASSRSGSDTQYF.

This clonotype was counted ten times or more. This chain links TRBV11-3 with TRBJ2-3; 8 bases line up with TRBD2. The CDR3 contains 16 residues. J gave up 5 bases and V 5 bases, and 12 bases lay outside the gene matches. Germline CDR1 is SGHNT and CDR2 is YENEEA. CDR3 region: CASSPSGSGVGDTQYF. CDR3 sequence (DNA): TGTGCCAGCAGCCCGAGCGGGAGTGGGGTAGGAGATACGCAGTATTTT.

There are many counts of this clonotype. J is TRBJ1-3 and V is TRBV6-1; D is unresolved. There are 11 residues in the CDR3. The germline V gene encodes CDR1 MNHNS and CDR2 SASEGT. V was trimmed by 10 bases and J by 1 base, leaving 5 bases between them. CDR3 protein: CAILSGNTIYF. CDR3 coding DNA: TGTGCCATCCTATCTGGAAACACCATATATTTT.

This clonotype was seen ten or more times. CDR3 residues: CASSYRFGFNPYEQYF. For the CDR3, the DNA is TGTGCCAGCAGTTACAGGTTCGGATTCAACCCCTACGAGCAGTACTTC. The V and J genes are TRBV6-6 and TRBJ2-7; no clear D gene. The CDR3 is made up of 16 amino acids. The V and J ends lost 2 bases and 2 bases respectively, with 16 bases between them. Germline V CDR1 and CDR2: MNHNY, SVGAGI (reference sequence).

In regard to this clonotype: This may stem from a read error, because a much larger clone lies one nucleotide away. V and J are TRBV5-4 and TRBJ2-3; TRBD1 agrees at 8 bases. CDR3 size: 15 residues. Germline values: CDR1 SGHNT, CDR2 YYREEE (reference sequence). CDR3 bases: TGTGCCAGCAGAACCGGACAGGGAAACACAGATACGCGGTATTTT. Residues: CASRTGQGNTDTRYF.